The source of this T cell receptor (beta chain) is a study of cytomegalovirus exposure and HLA in healthy donors. The CDR3 extends over 14 amino acids. Trimming removed 2 bases from V and 2 bases from J, with 6 bases in between. Germline-derived CDR1 and CDR2 are SGHTA and FQGNSA. Vbeta (60) and Jbeta (13) primers were used in the PCR. TCRdb's copy holds only in-frame clones and misses some; the assay was immunoSEQ multiplex PCR. The table records 60,000 to 90,000 clones, approximately 82% of them present only once. The clonotype comes from a man between 65 and 85 years old in good health and CMV-seropositive. The sequenced material came from PBMCs. The chain couples TRBV7-2 to TRBJ1-4; no reliable D call. Here the CDR3 DNA reads TGTGCCAGCAGCTTACAGATCACTAATGAAAAACTGTTTTTT. Translation gives CASSLQITNEKLFF.